The rows below give T cell receptor beta chains drawn from one sample of a study of metastatic and nonmetastatic thyroid tumors. TCRdb reprocessed the PCR reads via MiXCR. The data hold approximately 19,000 clones, with around 15% observed a single time. The sequenced sample consisted of blood. The receptors shown here come from a female donor with papillary thyroid cancer or a benign thyroid nodule (not recorded which). Some clones in this sample may be carry-over from other donors' samples. Both conserved end residues are part of each CDR3. The D gene is left open where the match is weak. Where a row states a size, it is once, few, many or the class of an expanded clone; other rows omit it.

clone_size	v_call	j_call	d_call	cdr3_nt	cdr3_aa
many	TRBV2	TRBJ1-5	.	TGTGCCAGCAGTATGACAGGCGGTGGCCAGCCCCAGCATTTT	CASSMTGGGQPQHF
many	TRBV24-1	TRBJ2-3	.	TGTGCCACCAGTGATATGGACGGGAATCTTGATACGCAGTATTTT	CATSDMDGNLDTQYF
many	TRBV27	TRBJ2-7	.	TGTGCCAGCAGTAGGACACCGAGCTCCTACGAGCAGTACTTC	CASSRTPSSYEQYF
large	TRBV20-1	TRBJ2-1	TRBD2	TGCAGTGCCCGGACTAGCGGGGGAACAAACTCCTACAATGAGCAGTTCTTC	CSARTSGGTNSYNEQFF
many	TRBV6-5	TRBJ1-2	.	TGTGCCAGCAGTTACGGTCAGGGTAACTATGGCTACACCTTC	CASSYGQGNYGYTF
many	TRBV4-1	TRBJ2-7	TRBD2	TGCGCCAGCAGCCAAGCCCTTGCCGCTAGCGGGAGTTCCTACGAGCAGTACTTC	CASSQALAASGSSYEQYF
.	TRBV12-3/TRBV12-4	TRBJ1-1	.	TGTGCCAGCAGCTTAGGTGGAAGGGGCCCAAACACTGAAGCTTTCTTT	CASSLGGRGPNTEAFF
medium-sized	TRBV6-1	TRBJ1-1	TRBD1	TGTGCCAGCAGTCGGACAGGTTGGGACACTGAAGCTTTCTTT	CASSRTGWDTEAFF
.	TRBV9	TRBJ1-2	.	TGTGCCAGCAGCGTAGAAGGTCAGGCCTATGGCTACACCTTC	CASSVEGQAYGYTF
many	TRBV20-1	TRBJ2-3	.	TGCGGTGCTAGAGATCCGGGACTTAGCACAGATACGCAGTATTTT	CGARDPGLSTDTQYF
many	TRBV7-9	TRBJ2-7	TRBD2	TGTGCCAGCAGCTTAGTGGGACTAGCGCCCTACGAGCAGTACTTC	CASSLVGLAPYEQYF
.	TRBV11-2	TRBJ2-7	.	TGTGCCAGCAGCTTAGAGGTATCGGGATGGGGGTTCGAGCAGTACTTC	CASSLEVSGWGFEQYF
many	TRBV19	TRBJ2-2	.	TGTGCCAGTAGTATTTCCGGGGCCACCGGGGAGCTGTTTTTT	CASSISGATGELFF
many	TRBV19	TRBJ2-3	.	TGTGCCAGTAGTATCCTGCCGGGACCAGATGCGCATTCGCAGTATTTT	CASSILPGPDAHSQYF
many	TRBV27	TRBJ2-7	TRBD2	TGTGCCAGCAGTTTAAAAGGGACTAGATTAAGGGAGCAGTACTTC	CASSLKGTRLREQYF
many	TRBV19	TRBJ1-2	TRBD1	TGTGCCAGTAGTAGGGGACAGGCGTACTATGGCTACACCTTC	CASSRGQAYYGYTF